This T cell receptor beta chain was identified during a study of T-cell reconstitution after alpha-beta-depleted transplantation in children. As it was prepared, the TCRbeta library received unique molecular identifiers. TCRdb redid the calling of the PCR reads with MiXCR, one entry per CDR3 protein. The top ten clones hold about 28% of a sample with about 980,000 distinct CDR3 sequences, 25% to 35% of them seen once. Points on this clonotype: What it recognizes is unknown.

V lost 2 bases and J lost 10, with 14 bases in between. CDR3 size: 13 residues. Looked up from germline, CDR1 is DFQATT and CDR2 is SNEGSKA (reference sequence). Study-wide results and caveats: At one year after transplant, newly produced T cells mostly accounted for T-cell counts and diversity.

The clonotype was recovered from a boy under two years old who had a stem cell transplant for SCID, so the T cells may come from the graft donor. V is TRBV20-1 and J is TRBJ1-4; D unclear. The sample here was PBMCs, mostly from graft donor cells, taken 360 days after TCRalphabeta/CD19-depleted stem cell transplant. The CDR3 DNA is TGCAGTGCTAGACCCCCGGGAGGGCGAAAACTGTTTTTT. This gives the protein CSARPPGGRKLFF.